This section outlines one TCR beta chain sequence together with its context. The entry originates in a study of blood T cell repertoires in COVID-19. The CDR3 runs to 14 residues. Germline V lookup: CDR1 MGHRA, CDR2 YSYEKL. V shed 4 bases and J 6 bases; nucleotides not matched to a gene: 8. In the authors' methods: Reference gene primer amplification in the assay estimated nucleated cell counts. Sequenced by immunoSEQ multiplex PCR; TCRdb stores in-frame clones only, minus some. V and J calls and clone size are those listed in that table; D and trimming were worked out from the DNA. This sample has fewer than 300,000 clones, with over 80% found just once.

The TCR was taken from a woman aged 40-49 years who had recovered from COVID-19. What was sequenced was peripheral blood. The V call is TRBV4-1, the J call TRBJ1-2; TRBD1 aligns across 7 bases. Here the CDR3 reads CASSPRDRPNGYTF. The DNA of the CDR3 is TGCGCCAGCAGCCCCCGGGACAGACCTAATGGCTACACCTTC.